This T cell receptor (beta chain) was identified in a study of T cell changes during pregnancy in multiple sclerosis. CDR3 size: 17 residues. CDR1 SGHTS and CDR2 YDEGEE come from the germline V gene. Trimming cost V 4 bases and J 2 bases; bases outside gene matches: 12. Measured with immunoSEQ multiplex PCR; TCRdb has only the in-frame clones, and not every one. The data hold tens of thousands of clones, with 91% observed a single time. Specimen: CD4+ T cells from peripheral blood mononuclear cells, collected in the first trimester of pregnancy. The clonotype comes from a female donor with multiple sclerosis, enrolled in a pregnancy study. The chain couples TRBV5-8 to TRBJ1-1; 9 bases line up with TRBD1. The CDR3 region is CASSIGTGMIDNTEAFF. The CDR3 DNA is TGTGCCAGCAGCATTGGGACAGGGATGATAGATAACACTGAAGCTTTCTTT. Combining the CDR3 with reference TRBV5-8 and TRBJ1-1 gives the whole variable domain EAGVTQSPTHLIKTRGQQATLRCSPISGHTSVYWYQQALGLGLQFLLWYDEGEERNRGNFPPRFSGRQFPNYSSELNVNALELEDSALYLCASSIGTGMIDNTEAFFGQGTRLTVV.